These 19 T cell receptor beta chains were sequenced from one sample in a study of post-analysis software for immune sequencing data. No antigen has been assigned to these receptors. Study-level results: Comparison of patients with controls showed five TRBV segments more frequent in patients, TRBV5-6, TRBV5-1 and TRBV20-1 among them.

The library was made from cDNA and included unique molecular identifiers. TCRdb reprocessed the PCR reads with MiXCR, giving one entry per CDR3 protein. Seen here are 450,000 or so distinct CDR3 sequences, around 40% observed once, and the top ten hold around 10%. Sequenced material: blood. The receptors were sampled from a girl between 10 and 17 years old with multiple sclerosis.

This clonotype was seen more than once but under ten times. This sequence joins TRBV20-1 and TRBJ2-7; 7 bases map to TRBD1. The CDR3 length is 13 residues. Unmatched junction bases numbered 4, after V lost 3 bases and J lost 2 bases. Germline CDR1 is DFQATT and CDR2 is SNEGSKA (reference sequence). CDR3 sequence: CSASGGTAYEQYF. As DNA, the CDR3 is TGCAGTGCTAGTGGTGGGACAGCCTACGAGCAGTACTTC.

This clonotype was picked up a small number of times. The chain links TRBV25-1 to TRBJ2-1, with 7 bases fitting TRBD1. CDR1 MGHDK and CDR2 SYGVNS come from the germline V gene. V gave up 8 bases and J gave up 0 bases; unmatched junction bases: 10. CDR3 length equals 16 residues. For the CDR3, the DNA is TGTGCCAGCGTGGGGATACGGGACAGCTCCTACAATGAGCAGTTCTTC. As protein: CASVGIRDSSYNEQFF.

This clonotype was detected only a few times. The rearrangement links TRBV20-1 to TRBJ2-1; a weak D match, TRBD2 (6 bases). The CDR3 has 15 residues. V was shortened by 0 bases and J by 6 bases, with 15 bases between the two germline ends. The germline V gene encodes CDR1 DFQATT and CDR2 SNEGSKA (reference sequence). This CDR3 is CSAREPVAGRNEQFF. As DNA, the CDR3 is TGCAGTGCTAGAGAACCAGTGGCGGGGCGCAATGAGCAGTTCTTC.

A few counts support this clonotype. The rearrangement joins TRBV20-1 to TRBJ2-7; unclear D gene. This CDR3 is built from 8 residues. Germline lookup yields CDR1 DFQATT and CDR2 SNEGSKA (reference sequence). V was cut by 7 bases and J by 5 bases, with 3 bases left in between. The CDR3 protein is CSVNEQYF. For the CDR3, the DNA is TGCAGTGTGAACGAGCAGTACTTC.

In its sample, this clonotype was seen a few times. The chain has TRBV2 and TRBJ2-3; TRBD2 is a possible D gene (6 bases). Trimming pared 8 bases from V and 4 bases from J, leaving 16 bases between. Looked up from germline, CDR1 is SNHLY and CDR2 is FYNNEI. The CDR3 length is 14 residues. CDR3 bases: TGTGCCAGCGGCCCACGTGGAGGGGCAGATACGCAGTATTTT. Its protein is CASGPRGGADTQYF.

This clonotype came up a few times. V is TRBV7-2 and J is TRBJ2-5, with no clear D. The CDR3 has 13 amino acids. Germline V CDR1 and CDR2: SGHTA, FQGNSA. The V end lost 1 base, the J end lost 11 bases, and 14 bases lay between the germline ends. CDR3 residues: CASSLEFGSLQYF. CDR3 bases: TGTGCCAGCAGCTTAGAGTTTGGTAGCCTACAGTACTTC.

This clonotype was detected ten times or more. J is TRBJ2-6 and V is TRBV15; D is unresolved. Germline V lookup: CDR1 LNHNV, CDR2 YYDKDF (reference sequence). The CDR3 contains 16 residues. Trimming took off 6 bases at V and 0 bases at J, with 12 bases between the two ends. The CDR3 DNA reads TGTGCCACCAGTCTCCCCTACCTCTCTGGGGCCAACGTCCTGACTTTC. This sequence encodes CATSLPYLSGANVLTF.

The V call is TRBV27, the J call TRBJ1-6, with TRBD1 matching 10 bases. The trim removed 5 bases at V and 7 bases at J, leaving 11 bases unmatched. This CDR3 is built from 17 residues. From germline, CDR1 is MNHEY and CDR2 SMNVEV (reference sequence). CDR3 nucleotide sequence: TGTGCCAGCAGTACAGGGACAGGGGCCCAAGCCAATTCACCCCTCCACTTT. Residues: CASSTGTGAQANSPLHF.

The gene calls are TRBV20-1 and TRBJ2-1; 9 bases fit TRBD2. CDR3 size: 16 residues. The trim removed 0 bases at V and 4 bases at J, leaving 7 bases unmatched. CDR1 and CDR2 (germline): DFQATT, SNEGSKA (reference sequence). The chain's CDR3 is CSARDPTSGLYNEQFF. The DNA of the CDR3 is TGCAGTGCTAGAGACCCGACTAGCGGACTATACAATGAGCAGTTCTTC.

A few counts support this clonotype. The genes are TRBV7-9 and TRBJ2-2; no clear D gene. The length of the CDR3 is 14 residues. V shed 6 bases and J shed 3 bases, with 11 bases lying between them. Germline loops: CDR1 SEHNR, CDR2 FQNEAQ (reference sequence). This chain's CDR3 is CASSLRTDTGELFF. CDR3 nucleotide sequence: TGTGCCAGCAGTCTACGGACGGACACCGGGGAGCTGTTTTTT.

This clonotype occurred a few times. CDR3 sequence (DNA): TGCAGCGTTGTCCACTCCCGGAACACTGAAGCTTTCTTT. Translation gives CSVVHSRNTEAFF. The chain carries TRBV29-1 and TRBJ1-1; D unresolved. The germline gives CDR1 SQVTM, CDR2 ANQGSEA. Trimming stripped 4 bases from V and 1 base from J, with 10 bases between. This CDR3 is 13 amino acids long.

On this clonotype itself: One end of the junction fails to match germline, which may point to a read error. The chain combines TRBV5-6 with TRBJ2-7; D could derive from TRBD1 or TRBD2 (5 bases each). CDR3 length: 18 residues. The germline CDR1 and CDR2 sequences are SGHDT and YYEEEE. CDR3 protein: CASSGIITGPHPSYERYF. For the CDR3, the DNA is TGTGCCAGCAGCGGCATCATAACGGGACCACACCCTTCCTACGAGCGGTACTTC.

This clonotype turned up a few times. The CDR3 region has the DNA TGTGCCACCGTCCGGGACAGGGCTCCCTACGAGCAGTACTTC. The encoded protein is CATVRDRAPYEQYF. This chain joins TRBV6-5 and TRBJ2-7, with 9 bases fitting TRBD1. The CDR3 runs to 14 residues. Germline V gives CDR1 MNHEY, CDR2 SVGAGI. V lost 10 bases, J lost 2 bases, and 9 bases stayed unmatched.

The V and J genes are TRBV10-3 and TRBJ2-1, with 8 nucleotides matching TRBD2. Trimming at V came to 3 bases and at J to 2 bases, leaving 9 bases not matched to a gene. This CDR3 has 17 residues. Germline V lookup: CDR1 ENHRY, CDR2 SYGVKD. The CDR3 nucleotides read TGTGCCATCAGTGACCAAGCCCGCGGGAGGACCTACAATGAGCAGTTCTTC. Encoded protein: CAISDQARGRTYNEQFF.

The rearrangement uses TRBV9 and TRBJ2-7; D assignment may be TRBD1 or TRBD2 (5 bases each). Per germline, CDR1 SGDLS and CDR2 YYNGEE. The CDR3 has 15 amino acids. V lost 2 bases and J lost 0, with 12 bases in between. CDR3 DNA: TGTGCCAGCAGCGTTACCGGGACCGTCTCCTACGAGCAGTACTTC. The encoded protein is CASSVTGTVSYEQYF.

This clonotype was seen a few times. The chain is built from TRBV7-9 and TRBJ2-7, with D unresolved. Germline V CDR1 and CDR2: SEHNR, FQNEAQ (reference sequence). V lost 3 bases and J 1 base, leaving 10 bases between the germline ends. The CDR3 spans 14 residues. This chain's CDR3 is CASSLADGSYEQYF. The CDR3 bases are TGTGCCAGCAGCTTGGCGGACGGGTCCTACGAGCAGTACTTC.

DNA of the CDR3: TGTGCCAGCAGCTTATCTGCTAATAGTGAGCAGTTCTTC. Translating gives CASSLSANSEQFF. The chain links TRBV7-3 to TRBJ2-1; D call uncertain. Trimming removed 2 bases at V and 9 bases at J, with 11 bases between. Germline V gene data show CDR1 as SGHTA and CDR2 as FQGTGA. This CDR3 has 13 residues.

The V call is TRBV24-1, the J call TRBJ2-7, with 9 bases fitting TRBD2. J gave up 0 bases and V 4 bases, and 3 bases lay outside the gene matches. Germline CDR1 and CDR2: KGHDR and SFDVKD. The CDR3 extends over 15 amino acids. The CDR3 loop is CATSESGRNSYEQYF. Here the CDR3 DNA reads TGTGCCACCAGTGAAAGCGGGAGGAACTCCTACGAGCAGTACTTC.

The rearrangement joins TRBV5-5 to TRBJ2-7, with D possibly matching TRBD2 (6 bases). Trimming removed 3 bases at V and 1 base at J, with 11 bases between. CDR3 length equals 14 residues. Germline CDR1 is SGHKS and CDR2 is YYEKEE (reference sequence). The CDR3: CASSWGETSYEQYF. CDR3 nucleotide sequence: TGTGCCAGCAGCTGGGGGGAGACGTCCTACGAGCAGTACTTC.